One sample yielded the 19 T cell receptor beta chains listed below, sequenced in a study of blood T cell repertoires in COVID-19. Clones were read by immunoSEQ multiplex PCR, and TCRdb kept only the in-frame ones, dropping some. The sample lists about 270,000 clones, approximately 86% occurring once. The material sequenced was peripheral blood. The receptors originated from a man aged 40-49 years with active or convalescent COVID-19.

The CDR3 coding sequence is TGCGCCAGCAGCTCGACCGGGACAGCCCCCTATGGCTACACCTTC. Translation gives CASSSTGTAPYGYTF. V is TRBV5-1 and J is TRBJ1-2; 7 nucleotides line up with TRBD1. This CDR3 region has 15 residues. The germline CDR1 and CDR2 sequences are SGHRS and YFSETQ. V shed 3 bases, J shed 4 bases, and the junction held 9 bases outside the gene matches.

The J gene is TRBJ2-2, the V gene TRBV6-5, with a possible D match to TRBD2 (6 bases). Germline-derived CDR1 and CDR2 are MNHEY and SVGAGI. Between the trimmed V and J ends, which lost 6 bases and 6 bases, there was a span of 17 bases. This CDR3 contains 15 residues. CDR3 loop: CASRTGRRVAGELFF. The CDR3 region has the DNA TGTGCCAGCAGGACCGGTAGGAGGGTCGCCGGGGAGCTGTTTTTT.

V gene TRBV30 combines with J gene TRBJ1-2; tentatively, D is TRBD1 (6 bases). Between the trimmed V and J ends, which lost 1 base and 7 bases, there was a span of 16 bases. Germline assignment: CDR1 GTSNPN and CDR2 SVGIG (reference sequence). The length of the CDR3 is 14 residues. Written as DNA, the CDR3 is TGTGCCTGGAGTGCTCGGACAGTGGGTTTTGGCTACACCTTC. Its protein product is CAWSARTVGFGYTF.

V and J are TRBV5-5 and TRBJ1-5; 8 bases line up with TRBD1. V lost 4 bases to trimming and J lost 3 bases; unmatched junction nucleotides: 3. The CDR3 extends over 14 amino acids. Looked up from germline, CDR1 is SGHKS and CDR2 is YYEKEE (reference sequence). The CDR3 spells CASSVRGLNQPQHF. DNA for the CDR3: TGTGCCAGCAGCGTCAGGGGGCTCAATCAGCCCCAGCATTTT.

The DNA of the CDR3 is TGCAGCGTTGACGATGGCAGCTCCTACGAGCAGTACTTC. It is translated as CSVDDGSSYEQYF. V is TRBV29-1 and J is TRBJ2-7; no definite D call. From germline, CDR1 is SQVTM and CDR2 ANQGSEA. CDR3 size: 13 residues. V was pared by 3 bases and J by 0 bases, with 9 bases between.

The chain is built from TRBV5-5 and TRBJ2-1, with 7 bases aligning to TRBD1. The CDR3 spans 14 residues. Germline V lookup: CDR1 SGHKS, CDR2 YYEKEE (reference sequence). Losses at the gene ends were 3 bases for V and 3 bases for J; bases not matched to a gene: 3. The CDR3 DNA is TGTGCCAGCAGCTGGGACAGTTACTACAATGAGCAGTTCTTC. Translation gives CASSWDSYYNEQFF.

The chain recombines TRBV9 with TRBJ2-3; a weak D match, TRBD1 (5 bases). Germline lookup yields CDR1 SGDLS and CDR2 YYNGEE. V lost 0 bases, J lost 2 bases, and 13 bases lay in between. The CDR3 is 16 residues long. The CDR3 loop is CASSVALGRTTDTQYF. CDR3 nucleotide sequence: TGTGCCAGCAGCGTAGCTTTGGGGCGAACCACAGATACGCAGTATTTT.

This clone is a singleton in its sample. The DNA for the CDR3 is TGTGCCAGCACTGACTCCGGGACAGGGAGTGGCTACACCTTC. Translated: CASTDSGTGSGYTF. This chain connects TRBV25-1 to TRBJ1-2; 9 positions agree with TRBD1. The CDR3 runs 14 residues. Germline values: CDR1 MGHDK, CDR2 SYGVNS. V gave up 7 bases and J gave up 7 bases; unmatched junction bases: 10.

The chain has TRBV7-9 and TRBJ1-1, with 10 bases identical to TRBD1. Looked up from germline, CDR1 is SEHNR and CDR2 is FQNEAQ (reference sequence). With V trimmed by 6 bases and J by 3 bases, 1 base remained unmatched. CDR3 length: 13 amino acids. In DNA form, the CDR3 reads TGTGCCAGCAGGGGGACAGGGGACACTGAAGCTTTCTTT. Its translation: CASRGTGDTEAFF. The complete variable domain, with remaining parts taken from reference TRBV7-9 and TRBJ1-1, reads DTGVSQNPRHKITKRGQNVTFRCDPISEHNRLYWYRQTLGQGPEFLTYFQNEAQLEKSRLLSDRFSAERPKGSFSTLEIQRTEQGDSAMYLCASRGTGDTEAFFGQGTRLTVV.

The chain couples TRBV5-6 to TRBJ2-1, with 13 bases fitting TRBD2. The CDR3 loop spans 16 amino acids. Germline loops: CDR1 SGHDT, CDR2 YYEEEE. The V and J ends lost 2 bases and 9 bases, in that order; junction bases with no gene match: 8. The CDR3 nucleotides are TGTGCCAGCAGCTTAGGACTAGCGGGAGTGAAGGGTGAGCAGTTCTTC. Translation gives CASSLGLAGVKGEQFF.

The chain has TRBV9 and TRBJ2-1; 7 nucleotides agree with TRBD2. V shed 3 bases, J shed 1 base, and the junction held 7 bases outside the gene matches. The CDR3 loop spans 16 amino acids. The V gene's germline CDR1 is SGDLS and CDR2 YYNGEE. CDR3 loop: CASSAGLVSSYNEQFF. In DNA form, the CDR3 reads TGTGCCAGCAGCGCAGGACTAGTCTCTTCCTACAATGAGCAGTTCTTC.

The chain carries TRBV14 and TRBJ2-7, with 10 bases that match TRBD2. V shed 4 bases and J 4 bases; nucleotides not matched to a gene: 4. Germline V gene lookup returns CDR1 SGHDN and CDR2 FVKESK. CDR3 size: 14 residues. The CDR3 sequence: CASSLASGSYEQYF. CDR3 nucleotide sequence: TGTGCCAGCAGCCTCGCTAGCGGGAGTTACGAGCAGTACTTC.

The chain has TRBV5-1 and TRBJ2-3; unclear D gene. V was pared by 1 base and J by 3 bases, with 12 bases between. Germline CDR1 SGHRS, CDR2 YFSETQ. This CDR3 has 15 residues. CDR3 nucleotide sequence: TGCGCCAGCAGCTTGCTGGGCGATAGAACAGATACGCAGTATTTT. Translated: CASSLLGDRTDTQYF. Full variable domain (remainder filled in from reference TRBV5-1 and TRBJ2-3): KAGVTQTPRYLIKTRGQQVTLSCSPISGHRSVSWYQQTPGQGLQFLFEYFSETQRNKGNFPGRFSGRQFSNSRSEMNVSTLELGDSALYLCASSLLGDRTDTQYFGPGTRLTVL.

The chain recombines TRBV7-3 with TRBJ2-5; the D gene is possibly TRBD2 (5 bases). Trimming left V 5 bases short and J 3 bases short, with 13 bases between. Looked up from germline, CDR1 is SGHTA and CDR2 is FQGTGA. The CDR3 has 14 amino acids. The CDR3: CASSVGGLKETQYF. The CDR3 DNA follows: TGTGCCAGCAGCGTCGGCGGGCTCAAAGAGACCCAGTACTTC.

The chain joins TRBV15 to TRBJ1-2, with 7 positions matching TRBD1. The CDR3 sequence is 15 residues long. With V trimmed by 3 bases and J by 9 bases, 13 bases remained unmatched. CDR1 and CDR2 (germline): LNHNV, YYDKDF (reference sequence). CDR3 protein: CATSRDIGGGLSYTF. CDR3 sequence (DNA): TGTGCCACCAGCAGGGACATAGGGGGCGGATTGAGCTACACCTTC.

The chain has TRBV11-2 and TRBJ2-7; 9 positions match TRBD2. The germline V gene encodes CDR1 SGHAT and CDR2 FQNNGV. Trimming cost V 5 bases and J 0 bases; bases outside gene matches: 5. The CDR3 contains 15 residues. The CDR3 reads CASSPSGESSYEQYF. The DNA for the CDR3 is TGTGCCAGCAGCCCTAGCGGGGAGAGCTCCTACGAGCAGTACTTC.

The chain links TRBV30 to TRBJ1-4, with D possibly TRBD1 on 5 matching bases. Per the germline V gene, CDR1 is GTSNPN and CDR2 is SVGIG (reference sequence). The CDR3 consists of 14 residues. The V end was cut by 0 bases, the J end by 8 bases, with 13 bases between. The CDR3 sequence: CAWSVPGEREKLFF. CDR3 sequence (DNA): TGTGCCTGGAGTGTACCGGGGGAGCGGGAAAAACTGTTTTTT.

The CDR3 DNA is TGTGCCAGCAGCTCGGGGACAGGGACGAACAATGAGCAGTTCTTC. Amino acid sequence: CASSSGTGTNNEQFF. The J gene is TRBJ2-1, the V gene TRBV5-4, with TRBD1 matching 9 bases. CDR1 is SGHNT and CDR2 is YYREEE in the germline V gene (reference sequence). Trimming removed 3 bases from V and 5 bases from J; junction bases left unmatched: 6. CDR3 length: 15 amino acids.

The rearrangement joins TRBV6-6 to TRBJ1-2; TRBD1 matches 7 bases. Germline V lookup: CDR1 MNHNY, CDR2 SVGAGI (reference sequence). After removal of 6 bases from V and 7 bases from J, the junction contained 17 bases not matched to a gene. The CDR3 is 16 amino acids. CDR3 nucleotide sequence: TGTGCCAGCAGAAGCAGGACAGGCTCTTCTATCCCTGGCTACACCTTC. Its translation: CASRSRTGSSIPGYTF.